This T cell receptor (beta chain) is from a study of cytomegalovirus exposure and HLA in healthy donors. This clone was picked up a small number of times. PCR primers comprised 60 Vbeta and 13 Jbeta primers. Method: immunoSEQ multiplex PCR; TCRdb's copy keeps in-frame clones and lacks some. Of 140,000 or so clones in the sample, 70% to 85% are singletons; the top ten hold less than 2%. The CDR3 runs to 15 residues. Germline values: CDR1 MNHEY, CDR2 SMNVEV (reference sequence). Losses at the gene ends were 6 bases for V and 0 bases for J; bases not matched to a gene: 5. This chain links TRBV27 with TRBJ2-1; 7 bases are shared with TRBD1. Sequencing was performed on PBMCs. This clonotype was sampled from a man in his forties or fifties in good health and CMV-seronegative. The CDR3 DNA reads TGTGCCAGCAGCCGGACAGGTCCCTCCTACAATGAGCAGTTCTTC. Translation gives CASSRTGPSYNEQFF.